These 16 T cell receptor beta chains originate from one sample sequenced in a study of cytomegalovirus exposure and HLA in healthy donors. The PCR had 60 Vbeta and 13 Jbeta primers. Data came from immunoSEQ multiplex PCR; TCRdb stores just in-frame clones and leaves some out. The sample includes about 130,000 clones, about 74% of them seen just once. Sample: PBMCs. The receptors come from a woman in her fifties or sixties in good health and CMV-seropositive.

This clone was seen once. The V gene is TRBV10-3, the J gene TRBJ2-3, with TRBD2 identical over 12 bases. The CDR3 length is 16 residues. CDR1 is ENHRY, CDR2 SYGVKD, per germline. V shed 6 bases and J 3 bases; nucleotides not matched to a gene: 7. The CDR3 is CAIRASGGALTDTQYF. DNA of the CDR3: TGTGCCATCAGGGCTAGCGGGGGGGCTTTGACAGATACGCAGTATTTT.

This sequence joins TRBV7-2 and TRBJ2-1; D perhaps matches TRBD2 (5 bases). There are 14 residues in the CDR3. Deletions cut 1 base from V and 4 bases from J, with 8 bases between. The germline V gene has CDR1 SGHTA and CDR2 FQGNSA. This chain's CDR3 is CASSLERGYNEQFF. The CDR3 DNA follows: TGTGCCAGCAGCTTAGAACGGGGATACAATGAGCAGTTCTTC. The variable domain in full, completed from reference TRBV7-2 and TRBJ2-1, reads GAGVSQSPSNKVTEKGKDVELRCDPISGHTALYWYRQSLGQGLEFLIYFQGNSAPDKSGLPSDRFSAERTGGSVSTLTIQRTQQEDSAVYLCASSLERGYNEQFFGPGTRLTVL.

This clone occurred a few times. The chain carries TRBV19 and TRBJ1-2, with TRBD1 as a possible D gene (6 bases). Trimming pared 10 bases from V and 4 bases from J, leaving 19 bases between. CDR1 is LNHDA and CDR2 is SQIVND in the germline V gene (reference sequence). There are 14 residues in the CDR3. The CDR3 loop is CATLIPDRRYGYTF. In DNA form, the CDR3 reads TGTGCCACTTTAATACCTGACAGGCGCTATGGCTACACCTTC.

The V call is TRBV6-5, the J call TRBJ1-1, with TRBD1 matching 8 bases. The germline V gene encodes CDR1 MNHEY and CDR2 SVGAGI. CDR3 length equals 15 residues. The V and J ends lost 0 bases and 10 bases, in that order; junction bases with no gene match: 10. The CDR3 DNA reads as TGTGCCAGCAGTTACTCGAACAGGGGGTCCTACGGAGCTTTCTTT. Protein product: CASSYSNRGSYGAFF.

The chain employs TRBV7-2 and TRBJ2-7, with D tentatively TRBD1 (6 bases). CDR1 and CDR2 (germline): SGHTA, FQGNSA. The V end was cut by 5 bases, the J end by 0 bases, with 17 bases between. The CDR3 has 16 amino acids. Written as DNA, the CDR3 is TGTGCCAGCAGCCCCGGAAGGGGGATTTACTCCTACGAGCAGTACTTC. Translating it yields CASSPGRGIYSYEQYF.

This chain links TRBV7-9 with TRBJ1-3; 8 positions match TRBD1. Trimming took 6 bases from V and 4 from J; bases not matched to a gene: 2. CDR3 length equals 13 residues. From germline, CDR1 is SEHNR and CDR2 FQNEAQ (reference sequence). This chain's CDR3 is CASRTGEGNTIYF. The CDR3 nucleotides read TGTGCCAGCAGGACAGGGGAAGGAAACACCATATATTTT.

The chain uses TRBV20-1 and TRBJ1-2; D is uncertain. With 6 bases removed from V and 5 bases from J, the gap between germline ends came to 7 bases. This CDR3 is built from 10 residues. Germline CDR1 reads DFQATT; CDR2 reads SNEGSKA (reference sequence). The CDR3 sequence: CSADTYGYTF. The CDR3 nucleotides read TGCAGTGCAGACACGTATGGCTACACCTTC.

The gene calls are TRBV9 and TRBJ2-3, with D possibly matching TRBD2 (5 bases). The CDR3 consists of 16 residues. Trimming shortened V by 4 bases and J by 0 bases, and 15 bases separated the two germline ends. Germline CDR1 SGDLS, CDR2 YYNGEE. The CDR3 DNA is TGTGCCAGCAGCTACCCAGCGGAGACTAGCACAGATACGCAGTATTTT. Its translation: CASSYPAETSTDTQYF.

The J gene is TRBJ1-2, the V gene TRBV7-9; D is possibly TRBD1 (5 bases). The germline V gene has CDR1 SEHNR and CDR2 FQNEAQ (reference sequence). The germline V and J ends were trimmed by 4 bases and 4 bases, with 19 bases remaining between them. The CDR3 loop spans 16 amino acids. CDR3 amino acids: CASSSPPGGPVYGYTF. Here the CDR3 DNA reads TGTGCCAGCAGCTCCCCACCGGGGGGTCCGGTCTATGGCTACACCTTC.

This clone has a handful of counts. The V gene is TRBV6-6, the J gene TRBJ2-6; no clear D gene. CDR3 length equals 14 residues. The germline CDR1 and CDR2 sequences are MNHNY and SVGAGI (reference sequence). Trimming removed 6 bases from V and 1 base from J, with 7 bases in between. In nucleotides, the CDR3 is TGTGCCAGCAGGCAGACTTCTGGGGCCAACGTCCTGACTTTC. It yields the protein CASRQTSGANVLTF.

The chain joins TRBV27 to TRBJ1-6; TRBD1 matches at 8 bases. The length of the CDR3 is 15 residues. Germline V lookup: CDR1 MNHEY, CDR2 SMNVEV (reference sequence). The J segment lost 7 bases and the V segment lost 4 bases, leaving 6 bases of the junction unmatched. CDR3 nucleotide sequence: TGTGCCAGCAGTTACGACGACAGGGGAAATTCACCCCTCCACTTT. Protein: CASSYDDRGNSPLHF.

V is TRBV29-1 and J is TRBJ2-2; 9 nucleotides match TRBD1. This CDR3 has 13 amino acids. The junction had 7 bases not matched to a gene; V was cut back by 7 bases and J by 7 bases. In germline, CDR1 is SQVTM, CDR2 ANQGSEA. CDR3 sequence: CSETGGGIGELFF. DNA for the CDR3: TGCAGCGAAACAGGGGGCGGGATCGGGGAGCTGTTTTTT.

The chain recombines TRBV29-1 with TRBJ2-5, with D possibly being TRBD1 (6 bases). CDR1 is SQVTM, CDR2 ANQGSEA, per germline. Trimming cost V 3 bases and J 1 base, with 9 bases left between them. The CDR3 extends over 13 amino acids. Written as DNA, the CDR3 is TGCAGCGTTGATGGGGGCTTCCAAGAGACCCAGTACTTC. It specifies CSVDGGFQETQYF.

The chain has TRBV4-3 and TRBJ1-5; TRBD1 is a possible D gene (5 bases). Trimming pared 0 bases from V and 5 bases from J, leaving 11 bases between. The CDR3 is 15 amino acids. Germline lookup yields CDR1 LGHNA and CDR2 YSLEER. The CDR3 sequence: CASSQEASRDQPQHF. The CDR3 DNA follows: TGCGCCAGCAGCCAAGAAGCCTCCAGGGATCAGCCCCAGCATTTT.

The rearrangement joins TRBV18 to TRBJ1-5, with D possibly TRBD1 on 6 matching bases. Trimming took off 8 bases at V and 5 bases at J, with 28 bases between the two ends. This CDR3 contains 18 residues. Germline lookup yields CDR1 KGHSH and CDR2 LQKENI. CDR3 sequence: CASTYREGPPSNDQPQHF. Written as DNA, the CDR3 is TGTGCCAGCACTTACAGGGAAGGACCCCCCAGCAATGATCAGCCCCAGCATTTT.

The chain uses TRBV27 and TRBJ1-1; 9 bases match TRBD1. Looked up from germline, CDR1 is MNHEY and CDR2 is SMNVEV (reference sequence). The CDR3 spans 13 residues. The V segment lost 10 bases and the J segment 1 base; nucleotides outside the gene matches: 4. This CDR3 reads CATGDRANTEAFF. In nucleotides, the CDR3 is TGTGCCACCGGGGACAGGGCGAACACTGAAGCTTTCTTT.